One and the same sample provided the 26 T cell receptor beta chains below, sequenced in a study of cytomegalovirus exposure and HLA in healthy donors. Primers included in the PCR were 60 Vbeta and 13 Jbeta primers. The protocol was immunoSEQ multiplex PCR, while the TCRdb copy is restricted to in-frame clones and leaves out a portion. The table includes over 150,000 clones, roughly 79% detected once. The specimen was PBMCs. All receptors derive from a man younger than 30 in good health and CMV-seronegative.

This clone was counted only a few times. This chain links TRBV6-5 with TRBJ1-2, with D maybe TRBD1 (5 bases). This CDR3 comprises 15 residues. Germline V lookup: CDR1 MNHEY, CDR2 SVGAGI. V was pared by 2 bases and J by 8 bases, with 18 bases between. For the CDR3, the DNA is TGTGCCAGCAGTTACATTAGGGTCGGGGGGAACGGCTACACCTTC. As protein: CASSYIRVGGNGYTF.

This clone has only one observation. The CDR3 region is CASSSIAGTTDTQYF. The CDR3 DNA sequence: TGTGCCAGCAGCTCCATAGCGGGGACCACAGATACGCAGTATTTT. This sequence joins TRBV6-1 and TRBJ2-3, with 8 bases aligning to TRBD2. The CDR3 runs 15 residues. Germline CDR1 reads MNHNS; CDR2 reads SASEGT. Germline trimming cut 6 bases from V and 2 bases from J; bases unmatched to any gene: 7.

The V and J genes are TRBV28 and TRBJ1-2; D unresolved. From germline, CDR1 is MDHEN and CDR2 SYDVKM. The CDR3 spans 14 residues. V was cut by 1 base and J by 3 bases, with 9 bases left in between. The CDR3 DNA sequence: TGTGCCAGCAGTTTATCTGCAGAATACTATGGCTACACCTTC. It yields the protein CASSLSAEYYGYTF.

In its sample, this clone was seen a few times. The junction differs from germline at one of its ends, possibly a read error. This sample includes further DNA sequences coding for the same CDR3. The gene calls are TRBV7-2 and TRBJ2-2; 9 bases are shared with TRBD2. Germline assignment: CDR1 SGHTA and CDR2 FQGNSA. The CDR3 contains 16 residues. CDR3 loop: CASSLAGTANTGELFF. The CDR3 nucleotides read TGTGCCAGCAGCCTAGCGGGGACAGCGAACACCGGGGAGCTGTTTTTT.

The table lists this clone with a few counts. V is TRBV29-1 and J is TRBJ2-7, with D tentatively TRBD2 (5 bases). Germline V gene lookup returns CDR1 SQVTM and CDR2 ANQGSEA. There are 11 residues in the CDR3. The V gene lost 4 bases and the J gene lost 3 bases, with 7 bases spanning the gap. The CDR3 region is CSVVEGYEQYF. The CDR3 nucleotides read TGCAGCGTTGTCGAGGGCTACGAGCAGTACTTC.

This clone was observed a few times. This sequence joins TRBV28 and TRBJ1-1; D may be TRBD1 (6 bases). This CDR3 spans 14 amino acids. Per germline, CDR1 MDHEN and CDR2 SYDVKM. Trimming removed 6 bases at V and 3 bases at J, with 14 bases between. The CDR3 sequence: CASSSWTAYTEAFF. CDR3 sequence (DNA): TGTGCCAGCAGCTCGTGGACAGCGTACACTGAAGCTTTCTTT.

The rearrangement uses TRBV7-2 and TRBJ1-5; D remains unclear. Germline CDR1 SGHTA, CDR2 FQGNSA. With 1 base removed from V and 3 bases from J, the gap between germline ends came to 4 bases. The CDR3 runs 13 residues. The CDR3 bases are TGTGCCAGCAGCTTAGTTCACAATCAGCCCCAGCATTTT. This sequence encodes CASSLVHNQPQHF.

This chain links TRBV5-1 with TRBJ1-4; D is unresolved. The CDR3 contains 14 residues. With 0 bases removed from V and 5 bases from J, the gap between germline ends came to 8 bases. Per germline, CDR1 SGHRS and CDR2 YFSETQ. The CDR3 sequence: CASSLVENNEKLFF. The CDR3 nucleotides are TGCGCCAGCAGCTTGGTCGAGAACAATGAAAAACTGTTTTTT. The whole variable domain, remainder taken from reference TRBV5-1 and TRBJ1-4, is KAGVTQTPRYLIKTRGQQVTLSCSPISGHRSVSWYQQTPGQGLQFLFEYFSETQRNKGNFPGRFSGRQFSNSRSEMNVSTLELGDSALYLCASSLVENNEKLFFGSGTQLSVL.

The rearrangement joins TRBV2 to TRBJ1-2, with 8 bases that match TRBD1. The germline V gene encodes CDR1 SNHLY and CDR2 FYNNEI. This CDR3 region has 17 residues. Trimming at V came to 3 bases and at J to 4 bases, leaving 13 bases not matched to a gene. DNA for the CDR3: TGTGCCAGCAGTGAGGACCCCGGACAGGGTATGGGCTATGGCTACACCTTC. This translates into CASSEDPGQGMGYGYTF.

This clone appeared a few times. V is TRBV2 and J is TRBJ1-2, with D unresolved. Germline loops: CDR1 SNHLY, CDR2 FYNNEI. This CDR3 has 14 residues. Trimming removed 6 bases at V and 6 bases at J, with 17 bases between. The CDR3 sequence is CASRLSGFQNGYTF. In DNA, the CDR3 is TGTGCCAGCAGGCTAAGCGGGTTTCAGAATGGCTACACCTTC.

The V call is TRBV7-6, the J call TRBJ2-7; 9 nucleotides agree with TRBD1. Per the germline V gene, CDR1 is SGHVS and CDR2 is FNYEAQ. The V gene end was trimmed by 1 base and the J gene end by 3 bases; junction bases not matched to a gene: 10. The CDR3 extends over 17 amino acids. CDR3 residues: CASSLGQGDSRIYEQYF. The CDR3 DNA follows: TGTGCCAGCAGCTTAGGACAGGGGGACTCGAGGATCTACGAGCAGTACTTC.

The chain couples TRBV5-4 to TRBJ2-7; no reliable D call. V dropped 5 bases and J dropped 0 bases, with 6 bases sitting between them. The CDR3 spans 12 residues. CDR1 SGHNT and CDR2 YYREEE come from the germline V gene (reference sequence). Here the CDR3 DNA reads TGTGCCAGCAGTTTTAGCTCCTACGAGCAGTACTTC. Translated, it gives CASSFSSYEQYF.

The gene calls are TRBV7-2 and TRBJ1-5; no clear D. V lost 1 base and J lost 4, with 8 bases in between. CDR1 is SGHTA, CDR2 FQGNSA, per germline. CDR3 length: 14 residues. The CDR3 loop is CASSLVTENQPQHF. The CDR3 region has the DNA TGTGCCAGCAGCTTAGTAACAGAGAATCAGCCCCAGCATTTT. The full variable domain, completed using reference TRBV7-2 and TRBJ1-5, is GAGVSQSPSNKVTEKGKDVELRCDPISGHTALYWYRQSLGQGLEFLIYFQGNSAPDKSGLPSDRFSAERTGGSVSTLTIQRTQQEDSAVYLCASSLVTENQPQHFGDGTRLSIL.

The chain recombines TRBV6-5 with TRBJ2-7, with D perhaps TRBD1 (5 bases). CDR3 size: 14 residues. Germline V gene sequence: CDR1 MNHEY, CDR2 SVGAGI. Trimming shortened V by 5 bases and J by 2 bases, and 13 bases separated the two germline ends. CDR3 DNA sequence: TGTGCCAGCAGTCCACACGACAGAGCCTACGAGCAGTACGTC. Protein product: CASSPHDRAYEQYV.

J is TRBJ1-1 and V is TRBV25-1; 9 nucleotides align to TRBD1. CDR1 is MGHDK, CDR2 SYGVNS, per germline. The CDR3 totals 15 residues. J gave up 3 bases and V 4 bases, and 6 bases lay outside the gene matches. As DNA, the CDR3 is TGTGCCAGCAGTGCTACCGGGACAGGGTACACTGAAGCTTTCTTT. It specifies CASSATGTGYTEAFF.

This clone was recorded a few times. The chain employs TRBV29-1 and TRBJ1-3, with 8 bases identical to TRBD1. CDR3 length equals 16 residues. CDR1 and CDR2 from the germline V gene are SQVTM and ANQGSEA. This chain's CDR3 is CKLAPGQELSGNTIYF. In DNA, the CDR3 is TGCAAGTTAGCCCCGGGACAGGAACTTTCTGGAAACACCATATATTTT.

V gene TRBV5-1 combines with J gene TRBJ2-5; D perhaps matches TRBD2 (5 bases). The CDR3 has 14 residues. Germline V gives CDR1 SGHRS, CDR2 YFSETQ. With 0 bases removed from V and 5 bases from J, the gap between germline ends came to 11 bases. This CDR3 reads CASSLDKRAETQYF. CDR3 coding DNA: TGCGCCAGCAGCTTGGACAAGAGGGCTGAGACCCAGTACTTC.

The CDR3 here is CASQRGGGFRNEQFF. CDR3 nucleotides: TGCGCCAGCCAAAGAGGGGGGGGCTTTCGAAATGAGCAGTTCTTC. This sequence joins TRBV4-1 and TRBJ2-1; D is perhaps TRBD2 (7 bases). CDR1 MGHRA and CDR2 YSYEKL come from the germline V gene. V lost 8 bases, J lost 7 bases, and 21 bases lay in between. The CDR3 has 15 residues.

The V and J genes are TRBV6-4 and TRBJ2-2; tentative D call: TRBD1 (6 bases). This CDR3 spans 15 amino acids. Germline CDR1 is MRHNA and CDR2 is SNTAGT. The germline V and J ends were trimmed by 6 bases and 0 bases, with 11 bases remaining between them. DNA of the CDR3: TGTGCCAGCAGAACAGGGCTAGCGAACACCGGGGAGCTGTTTTTT. Translated: CASRTGLANTGELFF.

V and J are TRBV11-1 and TRBJ2-1, with D uncertain. V lost 5 bases and J 7 bases, leaving 9 bases between the germline ends. Germline V gives CDR1 SGHAT, CDR2 FQDESV (reference sequence). The CDR3 has 12 amino acids. CDR3 in DNA: TGTGCCAGCAGCCTCCCTTTTAATGAGCAGTTCTTC. Translation gives CASSLPFNEQFF. The full variable domain, its missing parts supplied by reference TRBV11-1 and TRBJ2-1, is EAEVAQSPRYKITEKSQAVAFWCDPISGHATLYWYRQILGQGPELLVQFQDESVVDDSQLPKDRFSAERLKGVDSTLKIQPAELGDSAMYLCASSLPFNEQFFGPGTRLTVL.

The chain recombines TRBV6-6 with TRBJ2-1; TRBD2 matches at 7 bases. The trim removed 6 bases at V and 0 bases at J, leaving 2 bases unmatched. Looked up from germline, CDR1 is MNHNY and CDR2 is SVGAGI (reference sequence). This CDR3 is built from 14 residues. CDR3 nucleotide sequence: TGTGCCAGCAGGCGGGGGAGCTCCTACAATGAGCAGTTCTTC. Encoded protein: CASRRGSSYNEQFF.

This chain uses TRBV5-4 with TRBJ2-3, with a possible D match to TRBD2 (6 bases). CDR1 is SGHNT, CDR2 YYREEE, per germline (reference sequence). V lost 4 bases, J lost 2 bases, and 17 bases lay in between. The CDR3 sequence is 16 residues long. The CDR3 sequence is CASSNMWDSTTDTQYF. CDR3 nucleotides: TGTGCCAGCAGCAACATGTGGGACTCGACCACAGATACGCAGTATTTT.

The chain is built from TRBV6-1 and TRBJ2-5; D is unresolved. The length of the CDR3 is 11 residues. CDR1 is MNHNS, CDR2 SASEGT, per germline. Deletions cut 4 bases from V and 7 bases from J, with 7 bases between. This CDR3 is CASSVPRTQYF. Written as DNA, the CDR3 is TGTGCCAGCAGTGTCCCCCGGACCCAGTACTTC.

The rearrangement links TRBV5-5 to TRBJ1-1; 7 bases are a match to TRBD1. From germline, CDR1 is SGHKS and CDR2 YYEKEE (reference sequence). The CDR3 has 16 residues. J lost 0 bases, V lost 4 bases, and 9 bases had no gene match. In DNA, the CDR3 is TGTGCCAGCAGCCCCTGGGTGACAGGGCTGAACACTGAAGCTTTCTTT. Residues: CASSPWVTGLNTEAFF.

This chain joins TRBV7-6 and TRBJ1-5; TRBD1 matches at 9 bases. The CDR3 is made up of 13 amino acids. V was clipped by 5 bases and J by 7 bases; unmatched bases: 3. Germline lookup yields CDR1 SGHVS and CDR2 FNYEAQ. The CDR3 loop is CASSADRGQPQHF. The CDR3 DNA follows: TGTGCCAGCAGCGCGGACAGGGGACAGCCCCAGCATTTT.

The V and J genes are TRBV30 and TRBJ1-2; D is possibly TRBD1 (6 bases). V shed 5 bases and J shed 5 bases, with 18 bases lying between them. The CDR3 consists of 14 residues. Germline V CDR1 and CDR2: GTSNPN, SVGIG (reference sequence). The CDR3 nucleotides are TGTGCCTGGGGCTGGCCGGACAGCTTTTATGGCTACACCTTC. This codes for CAWGWPDSFYGYTF.